The 12 T cell receptor beta chains presented below share a single source sample, sequenced in a study of T-cell memory formation after mild COVID-19. TCRdb ran MiXCR on the 5' RACE reads and lists one entry per CDR3 protein. The top ten hold under 25% of the sample, which has under 550,000 distinct CDR3 sequences, 15% to 20% seen once. Sequenced sample: PBMCs or a T cell subset sorted from them (not recorded which). All receptors derive from a young man who had mild COVID-19 (a few samples of this study predate the infection). Cell type and time point are not known.

This clonotype occurred a few times. The chain uses TRBV20-1 and TRBJ2-3, with TRBD2 matching over 13 bases. With 3 bases clipped from V and 0 bases from J, the junction kept 9 bases outside the gene matches. Per germline, CDR1 DFQATT and CDR2 SNEGSKA (reference sequence). The CDR3 runs 18 residues. In nucleotides, the CDR3 is TGCAGTGCTAGCCCTGGACTAGCGGGGGCTTATAGCACAGATACGCAGTATTTT. Translated: CSASPGLAGAYSTDTQYF.

The chain combines TRBV27 with TRBJ1-2; weak D call: TRBD1 (5 bases). Germline assignment: CDR1 MNHEY and CDR2 SMNVEV (reference sequence). V shed 6 bases and J shed 8 bases, with 13 bases lying between them. There are 12 residues in the CDR3. CDR3 region: CASSPGDRGYTF. The CDR3 DNA reads as TGTGCCAGCAGCCCGGGGGATAGGGGCTACACCTTC.

This sequence joins TRBV5-1 and TRBJ2-1; D may correspond to TRBD1 or TRBD2 (5 bases each). CDR1 and CDR2 from the germline V gene are SGHRS and YFSETQ. The V end lost 4 bases, the J end lost 2 bases, and 16 bases lay between the germline ends. The CDR3 has 16 amino acids. The CDR3 is CASSRDPPGPYNEQFF. CDR3 nucleotide sequence: TGCGCCAGCAGCCGTGACCCACCGGGGCCCTACAATGAGCAGTTCTTC. Combining the CDR3 with reference TRBV5-1 and TRBJ2-1 gives the whole variable domain KAGVTQTPRYLIKTRGQQVTLSCSPISGHRSVSWYQQTPGQGLQFLFEYFSETQRNKGNFPGRFSGRQFSNSRSEMNVSTLELGDSALYLCASSRDPPGPYNEQFFGPGTRLTVL.

This clonotype has more than one count but fewer than ten. J is TRBJ1-5 and V is TRBV7-2; maybe TRBD1 (6 bases). V was clipped by 5 bases and J by 5 bases, with 10 bases between them. The CDR3 has 13 amino acids. Germline values: CDR1 SGHTA, CDR2 FQGNSA. CDR3 in amino acids: CASSTGGHQPQHF. CDR3 coding DNA: TGTGCCAGCAGCACGGGGGGGCATCAGCCCCAGCATTTT.

This chain links TRBV12-3 or TRBV12-4 with TRBJ2-7, with TRBD2 as a possible D gene (5 bases). The germline V and J ends were trimmed by 2 bases and 1 base, with 9 bases remaining between them. This CDR3 region has 14 residues. This CDR3 is CASSLRRGSYEQYF. DNA of the CDR3: TGTGCCAGCAGTTTAAGACGGGGATCCTACGAGCAGTACTTC.

This clonotype was picked up a small number of times. V and J are TRBV7-9 and TRBJ2-6, with D maybe TRBD2 (6 bases). Trimming cost V 5 bases and J 4 bases, with 18 bases left between them. The germline V gene has CDR1 SEHNR and CDR2 FQNEAQ (reference sequence). The CDR3 consists of 17 residues. The DNA of the CDR3 is TGTGCCAGCAGCCCAATACTAGCTTTGGCCGGGGCCAACGTCCTGACTTTC. This sequence encodes CASSPILALAGANVLTF.

The CDR3 sequence is CASSLVDLRMGLTGELFF. In DNA, the CDR3 is TGTGCCAGCAGCTTAGTCGATTTAAGGATGGGTCTCACCGGGGAGCTGTTTTTT. The chain uses TRBV7-6 and TRBJ2-2; D unclear. CDR1 and CDR2 from the germline V gene are SGHVS and FNYEAQ. Trimming left V 1 base short and J 4 bases short, with 19 bases between. This CDR3 contains 18 residues.

This clonotype has ten or more counts. The chain carries TRBV3-1 and TRBJ2-3; 7 bases are a match to TRBD2. Germline V gene sequence: CDR1 LGHDT, CDR2 YNNKEL (reference sequence). Trimming removed 2 bases from V and 1 base from J; junction bases left unmatched: 6. CDR3 size: 16 residues. The CDR3 DNA follows: TGTGCCAGCAGCCAACTAGAGCGGGACCGCACAGATACGCAGTATTTT. This codes for CASSQLERDRTDTQYF.

This clonotype was detected a few times. V and J are TRBV18 and TRBJ2-3, with a weak D call TRBD2 (5 bases). The CDR3 is made up of 15 amino acids. V gave up 3 bases and J gave up 0 bases, with 10 bases separating them. Per germline, CDR1 KGHSH and CDR2 LQKENI. CDR3: CASSPEGLSTDTQYF. The CDR3 DNA follows: TGTGCCAGCTCACCGGAAGGACTGAGCACAGATACGCAGTATTTT.

The chain couples TRBV28 to TRBJ1-6; a possible D gene is TRBD1 (6 bases). The CDR3 has 15 residues. V lost 2 bases to trimming and J lost 13 bases, with 18 bases between them. CDR1 and CDR2 (germline): MDHEN, SYDVKM. CDR3 protein: CASSLRTALIGPLHF. CDR3 in DNA: TGTGCCAGCAGTTTACGGACAGCCCTCATAGGGCCCCTCCACTTT. The variable domain in full, completed from reference TRBV28 and TRBJ1-6, reads DVKVTQSSRYLVKRTGEKVFLECVQDMDHENMFWYRQDPGLGLRLIYFSYDVKMKEKGDIPEGYSVSREKKERFSLILESASTNQTSMYLCASSLRTALIGPLHFGNGTRLTVT.

This clonotype has a handful of counts. The V gene is TRBV29-1, the J gene TRBJ1-1; tentatively, D is TRBD1 (5 bases). In germline, CDR1 is SQVTM, CDR2 ANQGSEA. With 0 bases removed from V and 5 bases from J, the gap between germline ends came to 10 bases. CDR3 length: 13 amino acids. CDR3 coding DNA: TGCAGCGTTGAAGATGGCAGGGTAACTGAAGCTTTCTTT. It specifies CSVEDGRVTEAFF.

This clonotype was seen ten or more times. The chain links TRBV5-1 to TRBJ1-1; D remains ambiguous. Germline V gene lookup returns CDR1 SGHRS and CDR2 YFSETQ. Trimming pared 0 bases from V and 4 bases from J, leaving 7 bases between. This CDR3 is built from 13 residues. CDR3: CASSLVRSTEAFF. The CDR3 region has the DNA TGCGCCAGCAGCTTGGTTCGTTCCACTGAAGCTTTCTTT.